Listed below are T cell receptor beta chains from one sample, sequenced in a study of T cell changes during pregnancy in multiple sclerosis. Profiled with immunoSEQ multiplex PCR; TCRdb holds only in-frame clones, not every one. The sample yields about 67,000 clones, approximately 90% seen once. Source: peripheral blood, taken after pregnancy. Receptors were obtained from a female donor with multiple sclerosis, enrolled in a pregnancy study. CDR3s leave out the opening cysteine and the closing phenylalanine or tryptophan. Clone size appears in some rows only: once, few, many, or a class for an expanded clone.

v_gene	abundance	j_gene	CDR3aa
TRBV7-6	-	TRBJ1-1	ASSSFGPGSRAF
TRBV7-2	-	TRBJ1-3	ASSLGPSGNTIY
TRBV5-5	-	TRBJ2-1	ASSLGRESPKF
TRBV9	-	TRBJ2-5	ASSVQAHQETQY
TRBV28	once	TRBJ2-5	ASMDIHETQY
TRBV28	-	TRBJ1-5	ATSGQPQH
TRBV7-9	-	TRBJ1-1	ASSSADRSNTEAF
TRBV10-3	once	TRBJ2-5	AISEGRVDLLGTQY
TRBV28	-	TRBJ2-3	ASSGDRADTQY
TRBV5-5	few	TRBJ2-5	ASSLQGLETQY
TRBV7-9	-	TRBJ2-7	ASSWGDSNNEQY
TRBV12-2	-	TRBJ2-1	ASRLVPGGHEQF
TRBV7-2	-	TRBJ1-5	ASSSRVSPDSNQPQH
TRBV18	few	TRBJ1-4	ASSTGTEINEKLF
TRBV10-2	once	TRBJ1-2	ASSPPGTDNYGYT
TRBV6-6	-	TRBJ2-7	ASTDGQGAFYEQY
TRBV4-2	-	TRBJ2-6	ASSQPGLAASGANVLT
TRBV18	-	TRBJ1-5	ASSPRDREQPQH
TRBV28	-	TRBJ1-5	ASNLGTAVFNQPQH
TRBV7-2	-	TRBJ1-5	ASPQINQPQH
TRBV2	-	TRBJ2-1	ASSEGRLSYNEQF
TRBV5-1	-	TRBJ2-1	ASTWTGAYNEQF
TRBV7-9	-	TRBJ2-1	ASSFQARYNEQF
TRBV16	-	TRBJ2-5	ASSPGTGTSTRETQY
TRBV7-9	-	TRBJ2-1	ASSLDTGSYNEQF